These T cell receptor beta chains were read from a single sample in a study of T cells in tuberculosis. Clones were read by immunoSEQ multiplex PCR, and TCRdb kept only the in-frame ones, dropping some. The sample holds about 32,000 clones, around 94% seen once. Sequencing was done on a sample of PBMCs. These receptors all stem from a donor aged 10 to 29 with latent tuberculosis or without tuberculosis infection. Both conserved end residues are part of each CDR3.

>TRBJ2-2|TRBV6-1
CASSEAGSSNTGELFF
>TRBJ1-2|TRBV25-1
CASGDSPNYGYTF
>TRBJ2-7|TRBV27
CASSTTSGSSYEQYF
>TRBJ2-1|TRBV6-1
CASRPRTGGFNEQFF
>TRBJ1-1|TRBV7-9
CASSLSNRGLVNTEAFF
>TRBJ2-5|TRBV7-7
CASSLTDSQETQYF
>TRBJ2-1|TRBV7-6
CASSPRTSGPYNEQFF
>TRBJ2-1|TRBV13
CASSLGRGRGNGNEQFF
>TRBJ2-5|TRBV6-5
CASSRGQGSSQYF
>TRBJ1-1|TRBV6-5
CASSYSGQYEAFF
>TRBJ2-7|TRBV5-4
CASSLSGTTREQYF
>TRBJ2-7|TRBV12-5
CASVMTGSGREQYF
>TRBJ1-1|TRBV12-5
CASGLVIGQGGTEAFF
>TRBJ2-7|TRBV6-1
CASSSRQGDYEQYF
>TRBJ1-1|TRBV4-3
CASSQDIQLNTEAFF
>TRBJ1-1|TRBV2
CASSRDRRGEAFF
>TRBJ2-1|TRBV29-1
CSALASGSGEQFF
>TRBJ2-1|TRBV5-1
CASSLDLAAYNEQFF
>TRBJ2-7|TRBV30
CAWSSPGTVKEQYF
>TRBJ2-7|TRBV5-6
CASSLDTYEQYF
>TRBJ1-4|TRBV7-9
CASSSETGGPGEKLFF
>TRBJ2-7|TRBV27
CASSFTGQRRSYEQYF
>TRBJ1-1|TRBV23-1
CASTPTAGEKFPEAFF
>TRBJ2-1|TRBV10-1
CASTDSIRTSGRSFYNEQFF
>TRBJ1-2|TRBV6-5
CASSRQGNYGYTF
>TRBJ2-1|TRBV2
CASRDRGPREFF
>TRBJ2-3|TRBV5-4
CASSLQLAGRGDTQYF
>TRBJ2-2|TRBV27
CASSPNGRVDTGELFF
>TRBJ1-4|TRBV27
CASSLSTGGEKLFF
>TRBJ2-2|TRBV11-1
CASSSSRGLGAGELFF
>TRBJ1-1|TRBV15
CATSLYRGNTEAFF
>TRBJ2-1|TRBV11-2
CASSLFRGLVNEQFF
>TRBJ1-3|TRBV4-3
CASSQDSGGAGNTIYF
>TRBJ1-2|TRBV2
CASSRTGVGNYGYTF
>TRBJ1-5|TRBV27
CASSSLSGHLARQPQHF
>TRBJ1-2|TRBV18
CASSPRAGGTYGYTF
>TRBJ2-1|TRBV30
CAWGTSRSEQFF
>TRBJ2-7|TRBV2
CANSLAGVYEQYF
>TRBJ2-7|TRBV7-8
CASSLFSGGTYEQYF
>TRBJ2-4|TRBV14
CASSQASQGKVQNIQYF
>TRBJ2-1|TRBV14
CASSQGGRTSQFF
>TRBJ1-1|TRBV4-3
CASSQRGGGLHTEAFF
>TRBJ2-1|TRBV7-7
CASSPASWLAGSNEQFF
>TRBJ2-1|TRBV7-7
CASSLSVLAGGNEQFF
>TRBJ2-1|TRBV14
CASSPGRVQFF
>TRBJ2-7|TRBV20-1
CSARSSYEQYF
>TRBJ2-2|TRBV6-4
CASSDTGTGELFF
>TRBJ1-5|TRBV27
CASRLQGSNQPQHF
>TRBJ2-1|TRBV19
CASSSRRDYNEQFF
>TRBJ2-1|TRBV5-1
CASSGPTSGGVNEQFF
>TRBJ2-1|TRBV19
CASRISWTLHNEQFF
>TRBJ2-4|TRBV5-1
CASSLGGVGGSIQYF
>TRBJ2-2|TRBV5-8
CASSFLAGYGELFF
>TRBJ2-5|TRBV5-8
CASSLTSGYQETQYF